This TCR beta chain came from a study of OX40 agonist ivuxolimab in advanced cancers. Study-wide context: Of mixed ages from about 23 to 90 and averaging approximately 60 years, the group was roughly 85% male. Study results and caveats: Doses of 0.1 to 3.0 mg/kg were accompanied by clonal expansion of CD4+ and CD8+ blood T cells by week 6. Low normalized T-cell clonal expansion also characterized some of the nonresponders.

CDR1 is LNHDA, CDR2 SQIVND, per germline (reference sequence). The CDR3 runs to 16 residues. V shed 8 bases, J shed 6 bases, and the junction held 11 bases outside the gene matches. Clones were read by immunoSEQ multiplex PCR, and TCRdb kept only the in-frame ones, dropping some. The sample holds 65,000 to 90,000 clones, roughly 86% seen once. With regard to this clone: Antigen specificity is unknown.

The TCR originated in an adult with an advanced solid tumor such as melanoma, head and neck, liver or kidney cancer. The sequencing here drew on CD4+ or CD8+ T cells sorted from blood, taken in a trial of the OX40 agonist ivuxolimab. The J gene is TRBJ1-5, the V gene TRBV19; 12 nucleotides align to TRBD1. The CDR3 spells CASATSGTGGIQPQHF. CDR3 coding DNA: TGTGCCAGTGCAACCTCCGGGACAGGGGGCATTCAGCCCCAGCATTTT.